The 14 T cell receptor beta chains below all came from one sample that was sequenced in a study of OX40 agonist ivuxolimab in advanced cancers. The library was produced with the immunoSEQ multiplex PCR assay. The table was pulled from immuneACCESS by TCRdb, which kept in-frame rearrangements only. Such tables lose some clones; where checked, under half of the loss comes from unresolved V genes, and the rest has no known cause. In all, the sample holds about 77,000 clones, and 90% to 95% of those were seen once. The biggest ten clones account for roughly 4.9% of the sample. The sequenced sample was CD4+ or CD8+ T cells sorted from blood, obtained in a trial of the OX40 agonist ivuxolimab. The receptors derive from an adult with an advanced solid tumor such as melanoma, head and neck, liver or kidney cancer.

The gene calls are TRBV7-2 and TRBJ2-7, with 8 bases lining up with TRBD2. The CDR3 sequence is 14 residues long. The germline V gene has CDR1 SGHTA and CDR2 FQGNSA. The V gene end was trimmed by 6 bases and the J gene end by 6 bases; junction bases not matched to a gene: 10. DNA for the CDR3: TGTGCCAGCAGGATGACTAGCGTCCCGGGCGAGCAGTACTTC. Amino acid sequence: CASRMTSVPGEQYF.

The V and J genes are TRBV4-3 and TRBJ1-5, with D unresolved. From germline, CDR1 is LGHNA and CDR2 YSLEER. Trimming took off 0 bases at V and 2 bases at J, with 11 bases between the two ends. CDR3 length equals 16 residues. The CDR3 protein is CASSQDAQNGNQPQHF. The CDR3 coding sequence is TGCGCCAGCAGCCAAGACGCACAGAATGGCAATCAGCCCCAGCATTTT.

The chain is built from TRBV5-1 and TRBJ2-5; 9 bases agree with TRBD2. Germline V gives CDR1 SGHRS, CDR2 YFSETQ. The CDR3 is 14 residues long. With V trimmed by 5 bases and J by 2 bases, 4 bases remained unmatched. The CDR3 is CASRQTSGQETQYF. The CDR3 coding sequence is TGCGCCAGCAGACAGACTAGCGGACAAGAGACCCAGTACTTC.

DNA for the CDR3: TGTGCCAGTAGTGTACAGGGAAGTATCGGGGAGCTGTTTTTT. This sequence encodes CASSVQGSIGELFF. The chain combines TRBV19 with TRBJ2-2, with D possibly being TRBD1 (6 bases). Trimming cost V 5 bases and J 7 bases, with 14 bases left between them. CDR1 LNHDA and CDR2 SQIVND come from the germline V gene (reference sequence). There are 14 residues in the CDR3.

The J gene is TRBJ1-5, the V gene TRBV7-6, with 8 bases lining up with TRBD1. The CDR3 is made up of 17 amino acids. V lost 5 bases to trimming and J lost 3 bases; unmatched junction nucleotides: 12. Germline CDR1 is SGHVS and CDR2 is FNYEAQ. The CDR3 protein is CASSPLGPGGVNQPQHF. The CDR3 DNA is TGTGCCAGCAGCCCCCTGGGGCCAGGGGGCGTCAATCAGCCCCAGCATTTT.

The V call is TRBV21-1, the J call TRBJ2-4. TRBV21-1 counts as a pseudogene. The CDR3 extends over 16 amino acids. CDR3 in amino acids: CASSKDGYGTSWLQYF. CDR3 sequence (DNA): TGTGCCAGCAGCAAAGACGGCTACGGGACCTCGTGGTTGCAGTACTTC.

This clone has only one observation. In nucleotides, the CDR3 is TGTGCCAGCAGGGGACTCAACTACGAGCAGTACTTC. Its protein product is CASRGLNYEQYF. The chain joins TRBV6-1 to TRBJ2-7, with D possibly being TRBD2 (6 bases). CDR3 length equals 12 residues. Germline CDR1 and CDR2: MNHNS and SASEGT. V gave up 6 bases and J gave up 3 bases, with 9 bases separating them.

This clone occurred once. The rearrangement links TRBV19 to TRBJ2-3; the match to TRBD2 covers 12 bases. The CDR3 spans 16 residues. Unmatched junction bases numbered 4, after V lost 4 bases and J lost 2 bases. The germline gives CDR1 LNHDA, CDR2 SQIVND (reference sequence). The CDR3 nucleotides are TGTGCCAGTAGTAAGACTAGCGGGGGCTACACAGATACGCAGTATTTT. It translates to CASSKTSGGYTDTQYF.

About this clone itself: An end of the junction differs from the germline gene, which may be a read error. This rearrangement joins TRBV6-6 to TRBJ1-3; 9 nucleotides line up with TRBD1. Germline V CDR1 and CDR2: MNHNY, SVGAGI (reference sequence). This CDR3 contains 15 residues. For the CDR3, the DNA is TGTGCCAGCAGTCGGGGACAGGGAGCTGGGAACACCATATATTTT. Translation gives CASSRGQGAGNTIYF.

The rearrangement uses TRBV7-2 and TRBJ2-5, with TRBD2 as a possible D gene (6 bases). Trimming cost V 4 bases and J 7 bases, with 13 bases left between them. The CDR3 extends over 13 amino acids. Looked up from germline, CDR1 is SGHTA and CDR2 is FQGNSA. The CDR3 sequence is CASSSGLGGTQYF. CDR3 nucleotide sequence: TGTGCCAGCAGCTCGGGACTCGGGGGGACCCAGTACTTC. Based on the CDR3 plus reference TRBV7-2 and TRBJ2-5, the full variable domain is GAGVSQSPSNKVTEKGKDVELRCDPISGHTALYWYRQSLGQGLEFLIYFQGNSAPDKSGLPSDRFSAERTGGSVSTLTIQRTQQEDSAVYLCASSSGLGGTQYFGPGTRLLVL.

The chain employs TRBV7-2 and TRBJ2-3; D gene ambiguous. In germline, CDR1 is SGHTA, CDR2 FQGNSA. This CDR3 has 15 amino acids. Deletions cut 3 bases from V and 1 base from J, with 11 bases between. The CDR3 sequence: CASSFNIGGTDTQYF. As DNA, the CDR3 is TGTGCCAGCAGCTTTAATATAGGAGGCACAGATACGCAGTATTTT.

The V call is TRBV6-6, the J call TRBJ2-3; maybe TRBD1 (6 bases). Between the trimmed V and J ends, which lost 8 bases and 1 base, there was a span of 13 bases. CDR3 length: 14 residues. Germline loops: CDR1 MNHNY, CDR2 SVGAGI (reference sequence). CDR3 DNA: TGTGCCAGCGGGGCTCCAGGGGGCACAGATACGCAGTATTTT. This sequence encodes CASGAPGGTDTQYF.

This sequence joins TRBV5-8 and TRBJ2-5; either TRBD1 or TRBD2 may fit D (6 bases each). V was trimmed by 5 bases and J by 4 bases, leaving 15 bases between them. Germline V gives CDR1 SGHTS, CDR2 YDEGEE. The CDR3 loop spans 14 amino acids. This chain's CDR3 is CASRTTGARETQYF. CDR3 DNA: TGTGCCAGCAGAACCACGGGGGCGAGAGAGACCCAGTACTTC.

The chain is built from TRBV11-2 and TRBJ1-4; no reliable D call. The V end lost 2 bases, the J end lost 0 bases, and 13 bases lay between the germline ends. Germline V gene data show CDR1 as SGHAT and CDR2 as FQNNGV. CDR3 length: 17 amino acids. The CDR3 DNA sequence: TGTGCCAGCAGCTTAAACCCCCGGGCAGCAACTAATGAAAAACTGTTTTTT. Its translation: CASSLNPRAATNEKLFF.